This entry is about one T cell receptor beta chain. Its antigen is unidentified. TCRdb called the RT-PCR reads again in MiXCR, with one record for every CDR3 protein. The sample holds approximately 490,000 distinct CDR3 sequences, around 7.7% seen once. This specimen belongs to a study of response to subunit inactivated influenza vaccine. CDR3 length: 12 amino acids. Deletions cut 8 bases from V and 6 bases from J, with 14 bases between. Study-level findings and limits: Authors suggested few new T cells are recruited by each seasonal influenza vaccination.

The sample in question was PBMCs from blood, obtained less than 25 months after vaccination. The sequence came from a man aged 45 to 70 who received an inactivated influenza vaccine. The genes are TRBV12-3 or TRBV12-4 and TRBJ2-7; D is undetermined. The CDR3 reads CASGLDLGEQYF. Here the CDR3 DNA reads TGTGCCAGCGGATTAGATTTGGGCGAGCAGTACTTC.